These T cell receptor beta chains were read from a single sample in a study of spatial heterogeneity in lung cancer. A single record per CDR3 protein comes from TCRdb applying MiXCR to the 5' RACE reads. The sample consists of under 150,000 distinct CDR3 sequences, approximately 12% of them appearing once. The sample in question was PBMCs, obtained at follow-up. The receptors were sampled from a male donor with early-stage non-small cell lung cancer. Each CDR3 is given without its conserved first and last residue. The order of the fields is V gene, J gene, CDR3 protein.

V gene: TRBV25-1
J gene: TRBJ2-1
CDR3 protein: ASSDPSVGYEQF

V gene: TRBV29-1
J gene: TRBJ2-7
CDR3 protein: SVEVANYEQY

V gene: TRBV29-1
J gene: TRBJ1-1
CDR3 protein: SAAGQANTEAF

V gene: TRBV29-1
J gene: TRBJ2-3
CDR3 protein: SVRLSTDTQY

V gene: TRBV12-3/TRBV12-4
J gene: TRBJ2-7
CDR3 protein: ASSYRRLAGYYEQY

V gene: TRBV6-2/TRBV6-3
J gene: TRBJ1-2
CDR3 protein: ASSYSGGRGGYT

V gene: TRBV7-9
J gene: TRBJ2-7
CDR3 protein: ASSSRGPEGYEQY

V gene: TRBV11-2
J gene: TRBJ2-2
CDR3 protein: ASSKQGPNTGELF

V gene: TRBV2
J gene: TRBJ2-1
CDR3 protein: ASSESAGYNEQF

V gene: TRBV28
J gene: TRBJ1-1
CDR3 protein: ASRASGGWTEAF

V gene: TRBV20-1
J gene: TRBJ2-7
CDR3 protein: SASSRGSYEQY

V gene: TRBV3-1
J gene: TRBJ2-7
CDR3 protein: ASSLDRARGQY

V gene: TRBV29-1
J gene: TRBJ1-2
CDR3 protein: SVASRGYT

V gene: TRBV20-1
J gene: TRBJ2-5
CDR3 protein: SALTGARGTQY

V gene: TRBV30
J gene: TRBJ1-6
CDR3 protein: AWSLQGRGSPLH

V gene: TRBV5-5
J gene: TRBJ2-1
CDR3 protein: ASSTWGGNEQF

V gene: TRBV7-3
J gene: TRBJ1-2
CDR3 protein: ASGDKSNYGYT